The rows below give T cell receptor beta chains drawn from one sample of a study of spatial heterogeneity in lung cancer. Each CDR3 protein is one row after TCRdb ran MiXCR on the 5' RACE reads. The sample yields roughly 39,000 distinct CDR3 sequences, nearly 7% seen once. Sequenced here: PBMCs, sampled at surgery. Receptor source: a female donor with early-stage non-small cell lung cancer. Both conserved end residues are part of each CDR3. D genes are given only for firm matches. A row's size may be missing; if present it is once, few, many or a size class.

>few|TRBJ2-7|15|.|TRBV24-1
TGTGCCACCAGTGATACAGTCCACCCCAACTACGAGCAGTACTTC
CATSDTVHPNYEQYF
>.|TRBJ1-1|15|.|TRBV5-1
TGCGCCAGCAGCTTATTTGGCAGATTGAACACTGAAGCTTTCTTT
CASSLFGRLNTEAFF
>many|TRBJ2-5|14|TRBD1|TRBV7-9
TGTGCCAGCAGCTGGGTTACAGGGGGGGAGACCCAGTACTTC
CASSWVTGGETQYF
>many|TRBJ2-1|16|TRBD1|TRBV4-1
TGCGCCAGCAGCTCGTCCCGGGACAGGGGGCGAGCCCTTCGGTTCTTC
CASSSSRDRGRALRFF
>many|TRBJ2-1|15|.|TRBV29-1
TGCAGCGGCTTGGGGGTGCCCAGCTCCTACAATGAGCAGTTCTTC
CSGLGVPSSYNEQFF
>.|TRBJ2-1|12|.|TRBV7-6
TGTGCCAGCAGCCCCCGGGATGGTGAGCAGTTCTTC
CASSPRDGEQFF
>few|TRBJ1-1|14|.|TRBV2
TGTGCCAGCAGGGGGGTAAGGGGGAACACTGAAGCTTTCTTT
CASRGVRGNTEAFF
>many|TRBJ1-2|15|TRBD1|TRBV18
TGTGCCAGCTCTGTCCAGGGGGCGGCTAACTATGGCTACACCTTC
CASSVQGAANYGYTF
>many|TRBJ1-1|13|.|TRBV5-1
TGCGCCAGCAGCCCTTTGGGAAACACTGAAGCTTTCTTT
CASSPLGNTEAFF
>.|TRBJ1-1|17|.|TRBV7-2
TGTGCCAGCAGCTTAACGTTTTGGGGGGCGCGGAACACTGAAGCTTTCTTT
CASSLTFWGARNTEAFF
>few|TRBJ1-4|15|TRBD1|TRBV2
TGTGCCAGCAGTTCCCAGGGGGCGCAACATGAAAAACTGTTTTTT
CASSSQGAQHEKLFF
>many|TRBJ2-2|12|.|TRBV29-1
TGCAGCGGGACAACGAACACCGGGGAGCTGTTTTTT
CSGTTNTGELFF
>few|TRBJ2-3|12|.|TRBV29-1
TGCAGCGTTGAGATGGGCACAGATACGCAGTATTTT
CSVEMGTDTQYF
>.|TRBJ1-2|15|.|TRBV2
TGTGCCAGCAGAGGTTACCGGGGAGAGGACTATGGCTACACCTTC
CASRGYRGEDYGYTF
>few|TRBJ2-3|15|.|TRBV15
TGTGCCACCAGCAATTCGTCTAGCGTTAAAGATACGCAGTATTTT
CATSNSSSVKDTQYF
>few|TRBJ1-6|16|.|TRBV3-1
TGTGCCAGCAGCCACGTTCCGGGACGGTCTAATTCACCCCTCCACTTT
CASSHVPGRSNSPLHF
>few|TRBJ2-3|16|.|TRBV18
TGTGCCAGCTCACCCCGGGGAACTGTTAGCACAGATACGCAGTATTTT
CASSPRGTVSTDTQYF
>.|TRBJ1-2|14|TRBD1|TRBV29-1
TGCAGCGTTGAAGACCCTAGGGGGCGAGATGGCTACACCTTC
CSVEDPRGRDGYTF
>many|TRBJ2-1|11|.|TRBV6-6
TGTGCCACCCAGATCTACAATGAGCAGTTCTTC
CATQIYNEQFF
>many|TRBJ2-2|16|TRBD2|TRBV4-3
TGCGCCAGCAGCCCCCGGCTAGCGGGGGGAACCGGGGAGCTGTTTTTT
CASSPRLAGGTGELFF
>.|TRBJ2-3|17|TRBD2|TRBV7-2
TGTGCCAGCAGCCGACGCCCTAGCGGGGTAGGGACAGATACGCAGTATTTT
CASSRRPSGVGTDTQYF
>many|TRBJ2-3|15|TRBD2|TRBV7-8
TGTGCCAGCAGCTTACAGCGGGGGGTCACAGATACGCAGTATTTT
CASSLQRGVTDTQYF
>.|TRBJ2-5|12|TRBD1|TRBV29-1
TGCAGCGTCATGGGACAGCAAGAGACCCAGTACTTC
CSVMGQQETQYF
>few|TRBJ2-7|15|.|TRBV7-2
TGTGCCAGCAGCTTAGATGGGATAGGGTCCTACGAGCAGTACTTC
CASSLDGIGSYEQYF
>many|TRBJ2-2|15|TRBD2|TRBV5-1
TGCGCCAGCAGCTCTGGACTAGCGGGGGAAGGGGAGCTGTTTTTT
CASSSGLAGEGELFF
>many|TRBJ2-3|14|TRBD2|TRBV6-5
TGTGCCAGCAGTTACTCCAGCGGGAGAGATACGCAGTATTTT
CASSYSSGRDTQYF
>few|TRBJ2-2|15|.|TRBV3-1
TGTGCCAGCAGCTACCGGGACAAACAGCCCGGGGAGCTGTTTTTT
CASSYRDKQPGELFF
>few|TRBJ2-2|12|.|TRBV7-9
TGTGCCAGCAGCCCACGAGGCGGGGAGCTGTTTTTT
CASSPRGGELFF
>.|TRBJ1-2|13|TRBD1|TRBV3-1
TGTGCCAGCAGCCTACAGGGGGATAACAGCTACACCTTC
CASSLQGDNSYTF
>many|TRBJ1-2|12|.|TRBV6-6
TGTGCCAGCAGTTACTCATCTGGGATCTACACCTTC
CASSYSSGIYTF
>many|TRBJ2-5|14|.|TRBV7-2
TGTGCCAGCAGCCCAGGGGCGGCGGGAGAGACCCAGTACTTC
CASSPGAAGETQYF
>many|TRBJ2-3|12|TRBD1|TRBV29-1
TGCAGCGTTGAGGACAGGGCAGATACGCAGTATTTT
CSVEDRADTQYF
>many|TRBJ1-1|14|.|TRBV20-1
TGCAGTGCTTTCGACAGGATCGGTTTGAACGAAGCTTTCTTT
CSAFDRIGLNEAFF
>many|TRBJ2-5|14|TRBD1|TRBV7-9
TGTGCCAGCAGCTTGACAGGGACACAAGAGACCCAGTACTTC
CASSLTGTQETQYF
>many|TRBJ2-7|16|.|TRBV7-2
TGTGCCAGCAGCTGGGCAGCGGGACACGCGACCTACGAGCAGTACTTC
CASSWAAGHATYEQYF
>many|TRBJ2-5|15|.|TRBV5-1
TGCGCCAGCAGCTTGGTGGGCACGTTAGAAGAGACCCAGTACTTC
CASSLVGTLEETQYF